This TCR beta chain was profiled in a study of Ad26.COV2.S vaccination and SARS-CoV-2 variants (dated by TCRdb to the early 2020s). Study-wide context: Vaccine-arm donors were drawn from COV1001, a multicentre, randomized, double-blind, placebo-controlled phase I-IIa trial of Ad26.COV2.S in healthy adults. Ad26.COV2.S was given intramuscularly at 5x10^10 or 1x10^11 viral particles, as a single shot or as two shots 56 days apart. TCRbeta repertoire sequencing was used to assess the specificity and breadth of SARS-CoV-2-reactive T cell receptors after Ad26.COV2.S vaccination. The TCR-sequenced set comprised approximately 32 samples: around 20 Ad26.COV2.S vaccine recipients, 5 placebo recipients and 8 SARS-CoV-2 convalescent individuals. Trial participants were randomized into five groups of five: low-dose or high-dose Ad26.COV2.S given once or twice, or placebo on both occasions. Throughout the experiments and outcome assessment, investigators stayed blinded to trial group allocation.

The intended sense of this specimen's treatment or condition label: around 19 received Ad26.COV2.S at low or high dose, single or two shots; several received placebo; per-sample allocation not given. Repertoires of vaccine and placebo recipients were sequenced from samples collected on day 63 after the first injection. Cohort 1b enrolled roughly 25 adults aged 18-55 years at a single site in Boston, USA, between 29 July and 7 August 2020. Ad26.COV2.S was a replication-incompetent adenovirus type 26 vector that expressed a prefusion-stabilized SARS-CoV-2 spike protein derived from the original Wuhan strain. TCRbeta CDR3 regions were sequenced with the immunoSEQ Assay. After extraction, genomic DNA underwent amplification by bias-controlled multiplex PCR, followed by high-throughput sequencing. The source study handled its data this way. To quantify the absolute abundance of each unique TCRbeta CDR3 region, sequences were collapsed and filtered. T cell fraction was estimated by normalization of TCRbeta template counts to usable DNA, with usable DNA being measured through amplification of reference genes present in all nucleated cells. Repertoire TCRs were annotated as SARS-CoV-2-specific by exact matching of V gene, CDR3 amino acid sequence and J gene to a known reactive TCR set. The reference SARS-CoV-2 TCR set came from MIRA and was filtered for enrichment in COVID-19-positive ImmuneCODE repertoires, removing public or cross-reactive TCRs. Based on the MIRA antigens, annotated TCRs were further analysed at the level of specific ORF or position within ORF. Breadth was defined as annotated unique rearrangements over total unique productive rearrangements; depth was the summed frequency of those rearrangements. TCR breadth was compared between groups using two-sided Wilcoxon rank-sum tests. TCRdb obtained this table from immuneACCESS and retained in-frame rearrangements with V and J assigned. These tables miss some clones; where compared with another copy, unresolved V genes account for less than half of the shortfall, and the remainder is unexplained. V and J calls and clone size are those listed in that table; D and trimming were worked out from the DNA. This sample comprises around 450,000 clones, approximately 90% of them detected only once. 3.6% of the sample comes from the top ten.

Details on this clone: Which antigen it targets is not known. No base quality values were provided; no much bigger clone lies one nucleotide off.

On the study overall, not on this receptor specifically: It was noted by the authors that total T cell responses may have been underestimated by the TCR breadth and depth analyses. After vaccination, spike-specific CD8+ and CD4+ T cell responses were reported to show substantial breadth. Comparing responses between vaccine doses or regimens was not something the study was powered to do. Non-spike TCR breadth was comparable between vaccine and placebo recipients, consistent with the vaccine containing only spike. Higher spike-specific TCR breadth was observed in Ad26.COV2.S recipients than in placebo recipients (P = 0.0014).

The origin of this receptor is a person between 18 and 59 years old who received the Ad26.COV2.S COVID-19 vaccine or a placebo. The sample was peripheral blood, taken in a trial of Ad26.COV2.S vaccine versus placebo.

The CDR3 protein is CASSPVGTNQPQHF. The nucleotide sequence reads TGTGCCAGTAGCCCCGTAGGGACCAATCAGCCCCAGCATTTT. The chain couples TRBV19 to TRBJ1-5; TRBD1 might be the D gene, on 5 matching bases. V and J are truncated by 6 bases and 3 bases respectively, leaving an intervening sequence of 12 bases. Measured from the cysteine to the phenylalanine, the CDR3 is 14 residues long. The DNA shown is the 42-base CDR3, in frame from base 1. CDR1 and CDR2 were assigned from the germline V gene (reference sequence) as LNHDA and SQIVND.